This is a list of T cell receptor beta chains from one sample in a study of CD8 T cells in ankylosing spondylitis. TCRdb reprocessed the 5' RACE reads with MiXCR, giving one entry per CDR3 protein. This sample has 200,000 to 300,000 distinct CDR3 sequences; more than 20% occur once, and the top ten carry 0.5% to 0.65%. Sample: blood, either unsorted or a sorted T cell fraction (not recorded which). The receptors were sampled from a male donor with ankylosing spondylitis or in good health (not recorded which). The CDR3 runs from the conserved cysteine through the conserved F or W. D genes are given only for firm matches. Where a row states a size, it is once, few, many or the class of an expanded clone; other rows omit it.

D gene	J gene	clone size	CDR3 length	V gene	CDR3 protein	CDR3 DNA
-	TRBJ2-5	-	12	TRBV29-1	CSVADSPFTQYF	TGCAGCGTTGCCGATTCCCCCTTTACCCAGTACTTC
TRBD2	TRBJ2-1	-	13	TRBV10-3	CAIGSRGGYEQFF	TGTGCCATCGGGTCCCGGGGGGGCTATGAGCAGTTCTTC
-	TRBJ1-2	many	15	TRBV6-2/TRBV6-3	CASSYSGTSNYGYTF	TGTGCCAGCAGTTACTCGGGGACGAGTAACTATGGCTACACCTTC
TRBD2	TRBJ2-3	-	13	TRBV25-1	CATSGRGPDTQYF	TGTGCCACCTCGGGGAGGGGTCCAGATACGCAGTATTTT
TRBD2	TRBJ2-3	-	16	TRBV29-1	CSVARTSGGSVDTQYF	TGCAGCGTTGCCCGGACTAGCGGGGGGTCCGTAGATACGCAGTATTTT
-	TRBJ2-1	many	15	TRBV20-1	CSARDWGGAQNEQFF	TGCAGTGCTAGAGATTGGGGGGGGGCCCAGAATGAGCAGTTCTTC
-	TRBJ2-5	once	15	TRBV7-2	CASSLWGGGRETQYF	TGTGCCAGCAGCTTATGGGGAGGGGGAAGGGAGACCCAGTACTTC
-	TRBJ2-7	few	11	TRBV12-3/TRBV12-4	CASSIFREQYF	TGTGCCAGCAGTATCTTCCGTGAGCAGTACTTC
-	TRBJ1-2	many	14	TRBV11-2	CASSLSGILYGYTF	TGTGCCAGCAGCTTATCAGGGATCCTCTATGGCTACACCTTC
-	TRBJ2-1	many	14	TRBV20-1	CSATLLAFGNEQFF	TGCAGTGCCACCCTACTGGCCTTTGGCAATGAGCAGTTCTTC
-	TRBJ2-1	many	17	TRBV7-2	CASSLVSVSLGGNEQFF	TGTGCCAGCAGCTTAGTTTCTGTCTCCCTAGGGGGGAATGAGCAGTTCTTC
-	TRBJ2-1	many	12	TRBV7-2	CASSLTRNEQFF	TGTGCCAGCAGCTTAACCCGGAATGAGCAGTTCTTC
TRBD1	TRBJ2-1	-	13	TRBV6-1	CASSPGRGQGLFF	TGTGCCAGCAGCCCCGGGCGGGGACAGGGGTTATTCTTC
-	TRBJ2-7	few	15	TRBV20-1	CSARDPWVRADEQYF	TGCAGTGCTAGAGACCCCTGGGTCAGGGCGGACGAGCAGTACTTC
-	TRBJ1-2	-	14	TRBV6-1	CASSEAGGDDGYTF	TGTGCCAGCAGTGAAGCAGGTGGAGATGATGGCTACACCTTC
-	TRBJ2-1	many	16	TRBV25-1	CASSELGTPAYNEQFF	TGTGCCAGCAGTGAGCTCGGGACTCCCGCCTACAATGAGCAGTTCTTC
TRBD2	TRBJ2-1	-	15	TRBV12-3/TRBV12-4	CASTLRGGGRSEQFF	TGTGCCAGCACCTTGAGGGGGGGCGGGAGGAGTGAGCAGTTCTTC
-	TRBJ2-1	-	14	TRBV20-1	CSASRSGSYNEQFF	TGCAGTGCTAGTCGTAGCGGCTCCTACAATGAGCAGTTCTTC
TRBD1	TRBJ1-1	-	15	TRBV12-3/TRBV12-4	CASRPTGTGGSEAFF	TGTGCCAGCAGGCCGACCGGGACAGGGGGCTCGGAGGCTTTCTTT
-	TRBJ2-1	-	16	TRBV4-2	CASSQLVIGEYNEQFF	TGTGCCAGCAGCCAACTAGTCATAGGGGAATACAATGAGCAGTTCTTC
TRBD1	TRBJ2-7	-	14	TRBV20-1	CSALTGTGAYEQYF	TGCAGTGCCTTAACGGGGACAGGGGCCTACGAGCAGTACTTC
-	TRBJ1-3	many	11	TRBV12-3/TRBV12-4	CATGSLRTIYF	TGTGCCACCGGATCACTCCGCACCATATATTTT
-	TRBJ2-7	few	12	TRBV7-2	CASSLVTYEQYF	TGTGCCAGCAGCTTAGTAACCTACGAGCAGTACTTC
TRBD1	TRBJ2-1	-	13	TRBV20-1	CSATPGQGDEQFF	TGCAGTGCCACCCCGGGACAGGGTGATGAGCAGTTCTTC
-	TRBJ1-5	many	14	TRBV29-1	CSVIYTDSNQPQHF	TGCAGCGTTATATACACAGATAGCAATCAGCCCCAGCATTTT
TRBD2	TRBJ2-7	few	16	TRBV4-2	CASSQEAAGGPYEQYF	TGTGCCAGCAGCCAAGAAGCAGCGGGGGGTCCCTACGAGCAGTACTTC
-	TRBJ2-3	many	12	TRBV12-3/TRBV12-4	CASSLADSTQYF	TGTGCCAGCAGTTTAGCGGACTCCACGCAGTATTTT
-	TRBJ2-1	-	12	TRBV10-2	CASSEWGDEQFF	TGCGCCAGCAGTGAATGGGGGGATGAGCAGTTCTTC
-	TRBJ2-2	few	15	TRBV5-1	CASSLHGYGTGELFF	TGCGCCAGCAGCTTGCACGGGTACGGCACCGGGGAGCTGTTTTTT
TRBD2	TRBJ2-1	few	15	TRBV20-1	CSVQSTSGGTNEQFF	TGCAGTGTTCAGTCCACTAGCGGGGGGACCAATGAGCAGTTCTTC
-	TRBJ2-7	-	15	TRBV20-1	CSARLASVASVEQYF	TGCAGTGCTAGACTAGCAAGCGTAGCCTCGGTCGAGCAGTACTTC
-	TRBJ2-3	-	15	TRBV12-3/TRBV12-4	CASSPPRSRREAQYF	TGTGCCAGCAGCCCCCCCCGATCCCGAAGGGAGGCGCAGTATTTT
-	TRBJ1-1	few	14	TRBV3-1	CASSDGGDGAEAFF	TGTGCCAGCAGCGACGGCGGGGACGGCGCTGAAGCTTTCTTT
TRBD1	TRBJ1-2	many	15	TRBV24-1	CATSETGTGLYGYTF	TGTGCCACCAGTGAAACCGGGACAGGGCTATATGGCTACACCTTC
-	TRBJ2-5	many	11	TRBV20-1	CSARDRETQYF	TGCAGTGCTAGAGATCGGGAGACCCAGTACTTC